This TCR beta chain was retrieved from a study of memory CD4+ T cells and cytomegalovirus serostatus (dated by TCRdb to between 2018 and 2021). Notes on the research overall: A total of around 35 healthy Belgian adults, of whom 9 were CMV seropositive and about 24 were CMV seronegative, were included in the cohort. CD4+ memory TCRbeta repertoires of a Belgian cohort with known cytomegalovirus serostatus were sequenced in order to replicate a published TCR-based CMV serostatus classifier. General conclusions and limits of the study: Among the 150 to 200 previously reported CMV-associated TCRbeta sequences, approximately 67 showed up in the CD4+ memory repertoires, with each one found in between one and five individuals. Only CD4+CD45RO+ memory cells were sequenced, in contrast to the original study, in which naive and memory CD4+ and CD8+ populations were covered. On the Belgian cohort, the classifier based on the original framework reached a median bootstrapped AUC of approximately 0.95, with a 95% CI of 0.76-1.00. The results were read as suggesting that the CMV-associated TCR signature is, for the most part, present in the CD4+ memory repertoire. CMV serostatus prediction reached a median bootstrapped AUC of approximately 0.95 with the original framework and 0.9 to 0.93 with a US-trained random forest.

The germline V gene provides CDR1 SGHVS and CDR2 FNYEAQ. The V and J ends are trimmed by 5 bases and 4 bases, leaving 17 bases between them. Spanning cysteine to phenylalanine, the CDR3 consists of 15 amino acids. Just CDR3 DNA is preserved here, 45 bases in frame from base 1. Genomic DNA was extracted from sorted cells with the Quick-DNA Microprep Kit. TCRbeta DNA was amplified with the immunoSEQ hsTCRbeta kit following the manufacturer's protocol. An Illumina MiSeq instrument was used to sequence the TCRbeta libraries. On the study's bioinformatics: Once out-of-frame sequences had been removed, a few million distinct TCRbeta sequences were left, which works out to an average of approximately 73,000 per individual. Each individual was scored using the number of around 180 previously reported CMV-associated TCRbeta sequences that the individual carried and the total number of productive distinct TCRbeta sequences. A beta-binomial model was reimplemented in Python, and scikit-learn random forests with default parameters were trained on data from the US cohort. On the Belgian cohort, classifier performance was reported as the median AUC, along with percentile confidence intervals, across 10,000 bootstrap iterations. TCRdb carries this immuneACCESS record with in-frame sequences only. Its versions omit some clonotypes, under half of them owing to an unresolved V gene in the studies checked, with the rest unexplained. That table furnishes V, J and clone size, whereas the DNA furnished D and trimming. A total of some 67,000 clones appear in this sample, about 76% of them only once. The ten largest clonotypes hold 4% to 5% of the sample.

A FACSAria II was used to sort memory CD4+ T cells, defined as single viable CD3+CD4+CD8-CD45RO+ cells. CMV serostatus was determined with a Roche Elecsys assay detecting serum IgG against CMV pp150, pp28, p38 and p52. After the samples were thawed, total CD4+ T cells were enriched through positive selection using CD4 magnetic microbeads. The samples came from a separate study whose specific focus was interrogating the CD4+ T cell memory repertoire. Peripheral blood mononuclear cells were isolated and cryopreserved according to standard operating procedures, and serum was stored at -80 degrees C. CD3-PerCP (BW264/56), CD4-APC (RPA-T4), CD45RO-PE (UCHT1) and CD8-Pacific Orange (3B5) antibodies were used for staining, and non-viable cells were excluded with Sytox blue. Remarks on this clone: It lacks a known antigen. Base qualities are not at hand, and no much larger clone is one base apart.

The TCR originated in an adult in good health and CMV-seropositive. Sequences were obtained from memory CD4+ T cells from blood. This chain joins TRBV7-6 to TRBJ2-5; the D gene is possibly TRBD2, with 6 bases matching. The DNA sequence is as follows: TGTGCCAGCAGCAGAGACGTGGGGGGTGGAGAGACCCAGTACTTC. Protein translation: CASSRDVGGGETQYF.